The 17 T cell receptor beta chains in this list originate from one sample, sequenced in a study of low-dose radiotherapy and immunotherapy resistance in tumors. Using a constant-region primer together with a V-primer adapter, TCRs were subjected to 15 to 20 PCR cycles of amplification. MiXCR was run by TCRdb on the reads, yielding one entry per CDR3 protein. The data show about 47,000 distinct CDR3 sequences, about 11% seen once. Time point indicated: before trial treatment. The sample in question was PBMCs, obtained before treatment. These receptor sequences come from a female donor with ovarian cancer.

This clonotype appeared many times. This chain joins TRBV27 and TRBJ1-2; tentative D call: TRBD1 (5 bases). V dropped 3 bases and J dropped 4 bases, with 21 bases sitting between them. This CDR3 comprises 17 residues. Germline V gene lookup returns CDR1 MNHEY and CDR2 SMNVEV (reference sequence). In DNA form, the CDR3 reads TGTGCCAGCAGTTTTCGCCCCACTACGAGGGGAGTCTATGGCTACACCTTC. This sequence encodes CASSFRPTTRGVYGYTF.

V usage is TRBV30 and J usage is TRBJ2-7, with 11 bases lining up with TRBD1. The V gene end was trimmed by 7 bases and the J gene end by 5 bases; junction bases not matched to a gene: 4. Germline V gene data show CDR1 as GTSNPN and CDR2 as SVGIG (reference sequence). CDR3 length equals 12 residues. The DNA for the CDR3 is TGTGCCTTTGGACAGGGGGCCCACGAGCAGTACTTC. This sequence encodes CAFGQGAHEQYF.

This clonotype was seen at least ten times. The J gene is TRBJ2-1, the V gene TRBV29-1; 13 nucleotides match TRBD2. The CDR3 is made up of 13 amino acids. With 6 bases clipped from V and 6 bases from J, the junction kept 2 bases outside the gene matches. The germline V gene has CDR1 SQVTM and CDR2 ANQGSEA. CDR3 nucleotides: TGCAGCGTCGGACTAGCGGGAGTCAATGAGCAGTTCTTC. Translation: CSVGLAGVNEQFF.

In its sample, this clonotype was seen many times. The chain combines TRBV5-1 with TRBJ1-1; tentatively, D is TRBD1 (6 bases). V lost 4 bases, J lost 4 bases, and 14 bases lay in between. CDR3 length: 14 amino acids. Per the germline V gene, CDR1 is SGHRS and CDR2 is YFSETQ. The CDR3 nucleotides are TGCGCCAGCAGCCTGACGACAGGCAGCACTGAAGCTTTCTTT. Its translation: CASSLTTGSTEAFF.

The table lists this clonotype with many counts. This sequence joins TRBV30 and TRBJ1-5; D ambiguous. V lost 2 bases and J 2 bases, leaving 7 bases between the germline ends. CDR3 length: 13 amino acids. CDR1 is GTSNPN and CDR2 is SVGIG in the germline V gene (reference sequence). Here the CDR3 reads CAWSQQGNQPQHF. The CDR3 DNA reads TGTGCCTGGAGTCAGCAAGGCAATCAGCCCCAGCATTTT.

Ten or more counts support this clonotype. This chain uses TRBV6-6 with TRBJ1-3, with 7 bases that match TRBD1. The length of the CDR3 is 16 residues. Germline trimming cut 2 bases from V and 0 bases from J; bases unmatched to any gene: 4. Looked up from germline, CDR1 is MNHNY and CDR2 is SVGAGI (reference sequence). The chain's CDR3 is CASSYPGGNSGNTIYF. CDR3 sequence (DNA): TGTGCCAGCAGTTACCCAGGGGGGAACTCTGGAAACACCATATATTTT.

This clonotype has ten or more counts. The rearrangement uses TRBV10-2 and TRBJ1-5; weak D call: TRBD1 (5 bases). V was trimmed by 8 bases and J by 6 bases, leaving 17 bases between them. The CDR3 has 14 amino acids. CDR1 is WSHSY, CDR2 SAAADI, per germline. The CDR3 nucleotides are TGCGCCAGCCAGCTTTCCGGGGGAGCTCAGCCCCAGCATTTT. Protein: CASQLSGGAQPQHF.

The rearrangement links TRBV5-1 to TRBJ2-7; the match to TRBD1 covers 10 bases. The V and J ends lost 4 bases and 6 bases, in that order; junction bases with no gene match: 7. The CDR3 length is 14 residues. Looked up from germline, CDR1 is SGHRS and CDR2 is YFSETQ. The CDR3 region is CASSPGTGVPEQYF. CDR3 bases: TGCGCCAGCAGCCCCGGGACAGGGGTTCCCGAGCAGTACTTC.

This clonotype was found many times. CDR3 nucleotides: TGCGCCAGCAGCTTGGGCGGGGGTGTCACAGATACGCAGTATTTT. It specifies CASSLGGGVTDTQYF. The J gene is TRBJ2-3, the V gene TRBV5-1; TRBD2 agrees at 7 bases. This CDR3 has 15 residues. Germline CDR1 and CDR2: SGHRS and YFSETQ. The trim removed 0 bases at V and 2 bases at J, leaving 3 bases unmatched.

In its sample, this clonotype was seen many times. CDR3 protein: CAAEPGQGHYEQYF. In nucleotides, the CDR3 is TGTGCCGCCGAGCCGGGACAGGGTCACTACGAGCAGTACTTC. The chain uses TRBV25-1 and TRBJ2-7; TRBD1 agrees at 9 bases. Germline V gene data show CDR1 as MGHDK and CDR2 as SYGVNS. The junction had 11 bases not matched to a gene; V was cut back by 11 bases and J by 3 bases. This CDR3 spans 14 amino acids.

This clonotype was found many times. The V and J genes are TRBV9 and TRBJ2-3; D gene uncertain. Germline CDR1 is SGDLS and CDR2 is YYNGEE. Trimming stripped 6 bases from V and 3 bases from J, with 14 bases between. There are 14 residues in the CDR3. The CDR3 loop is CASTLGSVTDTQYF. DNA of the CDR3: TGTGCCAGCACCTTGGGCAGTGTGACAGATACGCAGTATTTT. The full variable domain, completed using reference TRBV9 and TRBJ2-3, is DSGVTQTPKHLITATGQRVTLRCSPRSGDLSVYWYQQSLDQGLQFLIQYYNGEERAKGNILERFSAQQFPDLHSELNLSSLELGDSALYFCASTLGSVTDTQYFGPGTRLTVL.

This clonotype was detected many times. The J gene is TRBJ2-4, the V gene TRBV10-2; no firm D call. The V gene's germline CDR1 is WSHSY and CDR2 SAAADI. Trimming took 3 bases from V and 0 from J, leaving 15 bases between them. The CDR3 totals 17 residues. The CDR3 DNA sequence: TGCGCCAGCAGTGACCCCACTATATCTCTAGCCAAAAACATTCAGTACTTC. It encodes CASSDPTISLAKNIQYF.

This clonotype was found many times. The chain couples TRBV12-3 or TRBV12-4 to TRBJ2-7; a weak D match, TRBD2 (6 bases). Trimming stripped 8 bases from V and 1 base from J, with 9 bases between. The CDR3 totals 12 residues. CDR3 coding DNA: TGTGCCAGCGGGGGGAGATCCTACGAGCAGTACTTC. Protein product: CASGGRSYEQYF.

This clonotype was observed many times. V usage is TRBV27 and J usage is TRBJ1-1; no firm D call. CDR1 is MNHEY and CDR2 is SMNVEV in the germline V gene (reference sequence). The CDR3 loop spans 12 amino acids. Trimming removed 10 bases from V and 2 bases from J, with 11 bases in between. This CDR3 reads CATHRGNTEAFF. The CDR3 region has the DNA TGTGCCACCCACAGAGGTAACACTGAAGCTTTCTTT.

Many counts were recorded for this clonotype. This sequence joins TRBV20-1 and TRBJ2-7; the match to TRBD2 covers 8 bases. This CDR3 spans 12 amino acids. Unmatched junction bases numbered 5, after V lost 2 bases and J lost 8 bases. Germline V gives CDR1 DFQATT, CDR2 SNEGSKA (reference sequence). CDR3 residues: CSARSIAGQQYF. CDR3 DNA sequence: TGCAGTGCTAGATCAATAGCGGGACAGCAGTACTTC.

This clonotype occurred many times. The DNA of the CDR3 is TGCGCCAGCAGCCAAGCCCGGCAGGGCGAGCAGTACTTC. This sequence encodes CASSQARQGEQYF. The gene calls are TRBV4-1 and TRBJ2-7; tentative D call: TRBD1 (5 bases). The V end was cut by 1 base, the J end by 6 bases, with 10 bases between. The CDR3 sequence is 13 residues long. CDR1 is MGHRA, CDR2 YSYEKL, per germline.

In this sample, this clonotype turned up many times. The CDR3 DNA sequence: TGTGCCAGCAGCTTTAGGGGACTAGCCACCTACGAGCAGTACTTC. Its translation is CASSFRGLATYEQYF. The chain has TRBV5-6 and TRBJ2-7, with 9 bases lining up with TRBD2. CDR1 and CDR2 from the germline V gene are SGHDT and YYEEEE. Losses at the gene ends were 2 bases for V and 2 bases for J; bases not matched to a gene: 5. The CDR3 totals 15 residues.